One and the same sample provided the 8 T cell receptor beta chains below, sequenced in a study of human T cells and chemical hapten exposure. Time point described: patch test 2, 6 weeks after DPC sensitization. The sample's treatment: therapeutic diphenylcyclopropenone sensitization with weekly scalp DPC. Via MiXCR, TCRdb re-called the RACE reads, giving one row per CDR3 protein. This table holds some 350,000 distinct CDR3 sequences, around 6% found once. The sequencing used whole blood, collected in connection with sensitization to the hapten diphenylcyclopropenone (DPC). Receptors originate from a woman aged 18 to 35 with alopecia areata. Some clones in this sample may be carry-over from other donors' samples.

The rearrangement links TRBV27 to TRBJ1-1; TRBD1 is a possible D gene (5 bases). V gave up 7 bases and J gave up 3 bases, with 15 bases separating them. Germline lookup yields CDR1 MNHEY and CDR2 SMNVEV (reference sequence). The CDR3 is 14 amino acids. DNA of the CDR3: TGTGCCAGCACAGCCAACGACAGAGACACTGAAGCTTTCTTT. The encoded protein is CASTANDRDTEAFF.

This clonotype was counted between two and nine times. J is TRBJ2-3 and V is TRBV6-2 or TRBV6-3; D is perhaps TRBD1 (5 bases). The CDR3 totals 17 residues. The V gene's germline CDR1 is MNHEY and CDR2 SVGEGT. Trimming stripped 0 bases from V and 3 bases from J, with 16 bases between. CDR3 amino acids: CASSYSSGRARTDTQYF. Written as DNA, the CDR3 is TGTGCCAGCAGTTACTCGTCCGGCAGGGCAAGGACAGATACGCAGTATTTT.

This clonotype occurred a few times. V and J are TRBV6-1 and TRBJ2-2; TRBD2 might be the D (6 bases). V was cut by 2 bases and J by 2 bases, with 15 bases left in between. Germline CDR1 MNHNS, CDR2 SASEGT. The length of the CDR3 is 17 residues. The CDR3 loop is CASSEMGGTSNTGELFF. DNA for the CDR3: TGTGCCAGCAGTGAAATGGGGGGTACCTCAAACACCGGGGAGCTGTTTTTT.

Only a few counts were recorded for this clonotype. The chain uses TRBV5-1 and TRBJ2-5; D call uncertain. The germline CDR1 and CDR2 sequences are SGHRS and YFSETQ. The V end was cut by 4 bases, the J end by 1 base, with 11 bases between. The CDR3 totals 14 residues. This CDR3 is CASSATGPQETQYF. In nucleotides, the CDR3 is TGCGCCAGCAGCGCCACCGGGCCCCAAGAGACCCAGTACTTC. The whole variable domain, remainder taken from reference TRBV5-1 and TRBJ2-5, is KAGVTQTPRYLIKTRGQQVTLSCSPISGHRSVSWYQQTPGQGLQFLFEYFSETQRNKGNFPGRFSGRQFSNSRSEMNVSTLELGDSALYLCASSATGPQETQYFGPGTRLLVL.

This clonotype was picked up many times. As DNA, the CDR3 is TGTGCCAGCAGGCGGACAGGGGGCAGCAATCAGCCCCAGCATTTT. Protein sequence: CASRRTGGSNQPQHF. The gene calls are TRBV28 and TRBJ1-5; 11 bases fit TRBD1. The V and J ends lost 6 bases and 1 base, in that order; junction bases with no gene match: 2. The V gene's germline CDR1 is MDHEN and CDR2 SYDVKM. This CDR3 region has 15 residues.

The J gene is TRBJ2-3, the V gene TRBV12-3 or TRBV12-4; D is ambiguous. The CDR3 runs to 15 residues. Trimming took 4 bases from V and 4 from J, leaving 15 bases between them. CDR3 DNA: TGTGCCAGCAGTTATACCGATCTTGGCTCAGATACGCAGTATTTT. Translating it yields CASSYTDLGSDTQYF.

This clonotype was observed a handful of times. This rearrangement joins TRBV4-1 to TRBJ2-5; TRBD2 matches at 11 bases. This CDR3 has 15 amino acids. Germline values: CDR1 MGHRA, CDR2 YSYEKL. Trimming cost V 1 base and J 5 bases; bases outside gene matches: 3. In DNA, the CDR3 is TGCGCCAGCAGCCAAGTAGCGGGGGGGCTGGAGACCCAGTACTTC. It specifies CASSQVAGGLETQYF.

J is TRBJ1-2 and V is TRBV5-4, with D hard to call. The CDR3 sequence is 13 residues long. Germline V gene sequence: CDR1 SGHNT, CDR2 YYREEE (reference sequence). Trimming took off 4 bases at V and 4 bases at J, with 11 bases between the two ends. The CDR3 DNA reads as TGTGCCAGCAGCCAGGACGAAGGCTATGGCTACACCTTC. This sequence encodes CASSQDEGYGYTF.